This TCR beta chain was sequenced in a study of blood T cell repertoires in COVID-19. Whole-study context: COVID-19 samples from acute and convalescent phases originated in the United States, Italy and Spain. T cells, B-cell-depleted T cells, or PBMCs provided the cDNA or gDNA that served as material.

Original processing methods: It was from reference gene primer amplification that nucleated cell counts were estimated. Sequenced by immunoSEQ multiplex PCR; TCRdb stores in-frame clones only, minus some. V, J and clone size derive from that table, while D and trimming were established from the DNA sequence. The data show about 170,000 clones, with about 86% seen just once and roughly 3.6% held by the top ten. The receptor's source is a young man with active or convalescent COVID-19. Sequences were obtained from peripheral blood.

The CDR3 region is CASSEWTVEAFF. The CDR3 DNA reads TGTGCCAGCAGTGAATGGACAGTTGAAGCTTTCTTT. The chain couples TRBV6-1 to TRBJ1-1; weak D call: TRBD1 (6 bases). V lost 2 bases, J lost 7 bases, and 8 bases lay in between. The CDR3 runs to 12 residues. Germline CDR1 is MNHNS and CDR2 is SASEGT.